A single sample gave rise to the 18 T cell receptor beta chains below, sequenced in a study of blood T cell repertoires in COVID-19. Clones were sequenced by immunoSEQ multiplex PCR, and TCRdb holds only the in-frame ones, with some missing. Here the sample spans approximately 300,000 clones, approximately 85% being singletons. The specimen sequenced was PBMCs or T cells enriched from blood (not recorded which). The receptor set was obtained from a woman in her 30s who had recovered from COVID-19.

The chain links TRBV27 to TRBJ1-5; the match to TRBD1 covers 12 bases. The CDR3 length is 18 residues. Germline V gives CDR1 MNHEY, CDR2 SMNVEV (reference sequence). J lost 7 bases, V lost 5 bases, and 15 bases had no gene match. The CDR3 loop is CASSPANMGQGARQPQHF. CDR3 sequence (DNA): TGTGCCAGCAGTCCGGCAAACATGGGACAGGGGGCAAGACAGCCCCAGCATTTT.

The chain employs TRBV11-3 and TRBJ2-2, with 7 bases identical to TRBD1. The CDR3 consists of 16 residues. With V trimmed by 4 bases and J by 4 bases, 9 bases remained unmatched. Germline CDR1 is SGHNT and CDR2 is YENEEA. DNA of the CDR3: TGTGCCAGCAGCTCGCGACAGGGCGTCGGCACCGGGGAGCTGTTTTTT. Protein: CASSSRQGVGTGELFF.

The J gene is TRBJ2-1, the V gene TRBV5-5, with 7 nucleotides matching TRBD2. CDR1 is SGHKS, CDR2 YYEKEE, per germline (reference sequence). The V and J ends lost 6 bases and 3 bases, in that order; junction bases with no gene match: 12. The CDR3 loop spans 16 amino acids. DNA for the CDR3: TGTGCCAGCACCCCCCAGAGCGGGATTGGCTACAATGAGCAGTTCTTC. Protein sequence: CASTPQSGIGYNEQFF.

The CDR3 is CASSFRQTGTDTQYF. DNA for the CDR3: TGTGCCAGCAGCTTCCGACAGACAGGGACAGATACGCAGTATTTT. The J gene is TRBJ2-3, the V gene TRBV5-4; the match to TRBD1 covers 7 bases. Germline trimming cut 2 bases from V and 3 bases from J; bases unmatched to any gene: 6. The germline gives CDR1 SGHNT, CDR2 YYREEE (reference sequence). The CDR3 consists of 15 residues.

The chain is built from TRBV9 and TRBJ1-4, with 9 bases that match TRBD1. V gave up 4 bases and J gave up 8 bases; unmatched junction bases: 9. Germline loops: CDR1 SGDLS, CDR2 YYNGEE. This CDR3 spans 15 amino acids. Written as DNA, the CDR3 is TGTGCCAGCAGCTTCGGGACAGGGAGCCGGGAAAAACTGTTTTTT. Its translation: CASSFGTGSREKLFF.

This chain joins TRBV28 and TRBJ2-2; 8 bases match TRBD1. Germline CDR1 is MDHEN and CDR2 is SYDVKM. The CDR3 has 14 amino acids. With 6 bases clipped from V and 4 bases from J, the junction kept 4 bases outside the gene matches. CDR3 bases: TGTGCCAGCAGATTGACAGGGGCCACCGGGGAGCTGTTTTTT. It encodes CASRLTGATGELFF.

V gene TRBV7-9 combines with J gene TRBJ1-2; D may be TRBD1 (6 bases). This CDR3 has 16 residues. Germline-derived CDR1 and CDR2 are SEHNR and FQNEAQ (reference sequence). V lost 2 bases and J 3 bases, leaving 16 bases between the germline ends. This CDR3 reads CASSLSQGTQHYGYTF. CDR3 DNA: TGTGCCAGCAGCTTATCACAGGGAACCCAACACTATGGCTACACCTTC.

A word on this clone: Since the CDR3 does not end with the conserved phenylalanine or tryptophan, this likely comes from a read error. The J gene is TRBJ2-2, the V gene TRBV27, with D possibly TRBD2 on 5 matching bases. The V gene's germline CDR1 is MNHEY and CDR2 SMNVEV (reference sequence). The length of the CDR3 is 14 residues. V shed 7 bases and J shed 4 bases, with 13 bases lying between them. CDR3 coding DNA: TGTGCCAGCAAATACGCTGGGAGCACCGGGGAGCTGTTTTCT. It specifies CASKYAGSTGELFS.

This clone was observed a single time. The chain has TRBV5-6 and TRBJ2-7; D not certain. CDR1 is SGHDT, CDR2 YYEEEE, per germline. V lost 3 bases to trimming and J lost 0 bases, with 13 bases between them. The CDR3 is 15 residues long. The CDR3 DNA reads TGTGCCAGCAGCTCGCGGTCGGTTCCCTCCTACGAGCAGTACTTC. As protein: CASSSRSVPSYEQYF.

The genes are TRBV28 and TRBJ2-5; TRBD2 aligns across 12 bases. This CDR3 contains 15 residues. The V gene's germline CDR1 is MDHEN and CDR2 SYDVKM. Losses at the gene ends were 6 bases for V and 4 bases for J; bases not matched to a gene: 6. CDR3 sequence reads: CASRAPGLAGETQYF. The CDR3 region has the DNA TGTGCCAGCAGGGCCCCGGGACTAGCGGGAGAGACCCAGTACTTC. Full variable domain (rest looked up from reference TRBV28 and TRBJ2-5): DVKVTQSSRYLVKRTGEKVFLECVQDMDHENMFWYRQDPGLGLRLIYFSYDVKMKEKGDIPEGYSVSREKKERFSLILESASTNQTSMYLCASRAPGLAGETQYFGPGTRLLVL.

The chain joins TRBV18 to TRBJ2-2; the D gene is possibly TRBD1 (6 bases). V was cut by 3 bases and J by 5 bases, with 13 bases left in between. There are 15 residues in the CDR3. Germline V gene lookup returns CDR1 KGHSH and CDR2 LQKENI. The CDR3 is CASSPTGILTGELFF. The CDR3 DNA reads TGTGCCAGCTCACCTACAGGGATCCTAACCGGGGAGCTGTTTTTT.

Comments on this clone: The junction and the germline gene differ at one end; a read error may be behind it. The gene calls are TRBV7-6 and TRBJ2-3; 12 bases are a match to TRBD2. The CDR3 spans 14 residues. Germline V gene sequence: CDR1 SGHVS, CDR2 FNYEAQ. The DNA for the CDR3 is TGTGCCAGCAGCCTAGCGGGGGGGCGCGATACGCAGTATTTT. Translated: CASSLAGGRDTQYF. The whole variable domain, remainder taken from reference TRBV7-6 and TRBJ2-3, is GAGVSQSPRYKVTKRGQDVALRCDPISGHVSLYWYRQALGQGPEFLTYFNYEAQQDKSGLPNDRFSAERPEGSISTLTIQRTEQRDSAMYRCASSLAGGRDTQYFGPGTRLTVL.

Concerning this clone: A far larger clone differs by one base, so this is likely a read error. The chain uses TRBV28 and TRBJ2-3; 13 bases fit TRBD2. CDR3 length: 15 amino acids. After removal of 5 bases from V and 1 base from J, the junction contained 0 bases not matched to a gene. Germline lookup yields CDR1 MDHEN and CDR2 SYDVKM. CDR3 sequence reads: CASSGTSGGTDTQYF. Here the CDR3 DNA reads TGTGCCAGCAGTGGGACTAGCGGGGGCACAGATACGCAGTATTTT. Complete variable domain (other parts from reference TRBV28 and TRBJ2-3): DVKVTQSSRYLVKRTGEKVFLECVQDMDHENMFWYRQDPGLGLRLIYFSYDVKMKEKGDIPEGYSVSREKKERFSLILESASTNQTSMYLCASSGTSGGTDTQYFGPGTRLTVL.

The rearrangement joins TRBV5-6 to TRBJ2-1; 9 nucleotides line up with TRBD2. The CDR3 runs to 14 residues. Losses at the gene ends were 2 bases for V and 7 bases for J; bases not matched to a gene: 4. Germline V CDR1 and CDR2: SGHDT, YYEEEE. Here the CDR3 reads CASSLGGRVNEQFF. In nucleotides, the CDR3 is TGTGCCAGCAGCTTAGGCGGGAGGGTTAATGAGCAGTTCTTC.

This clone was counted once. V gene TRBV25-1 combines with J gene TRBJ2-5; 11 bases are shared with TRBD2. V shed 3 bases, J shed 3 bases, and the junction held 3 bases outside the gene matches. Germline V lookup: CDR1 MGHDK, CDR2 SYGVNS. The CDR3 has 15 amino acids. The CDR3 region is CASSEPTSGEETQYF. The DNA of the CDR3 is TGTGCCAGCAGTGAGCCGACTAGCGGGGAAGAGACCCAGTACTTC. The whole variable domain, filled in from reference TRBV25-1 and TRBJ2-5, reads EADIYQTPRYLVIGTGKKITLECSQTMGHDKMYWYQQDPGMELHLIHYSYGVNSTEKGDLSSESTVSRIRTEHFPLTLESARPSHTSQYLCASSEPTSGEETQYFGPGTRLLVL.

To note about this clone: One end of the junction does not line up with germline, which may come from a read error. The chain combines TRBV2 with TRBJ1-5, with 8 bases identical to TRBD1. The CDR3 length is 15 residues. Germline V gene lookup returns CDR1 SNHLY and CDR2 FYNNEI. The CDR3 DNA follows: TGTGCCAGCAGCGAAGACAGGGGCGCAGGTCAGCCCCAGCATTTT. It codes for CASSEDRGAGQPQHF.

The genes are TRBV28 and TRBJ1-5; a possible D gene is TRBD1 (5 bases). The germline V gene has CDR1 MDHEN and CDR2 SYDVKM. The V and J ends lost 2 bases and 0 bases respectively, with 11 bases between them. The CDR3 is 16 residues long. CDR3 protein: CASSLGAGPSNQPQHF. CDR3 nucleotides: TGTGCCAGCAGTTTAGGGGCAGGGCCTAGCAATCAGCCCCAGCATTTT.

V gene TRBV6-5 combines with J gene TRBJ1-2; D is unclear. The germline V gene encodes CDR1 MNHEY and CDR2 SVGAGI. This CDR3 has 15 amino acids. V was trimmed by 0 bases and J by 0 bases, leaving 8 bases between them. The CDR3 sequence: CASSYSMESNYGYTF. The CDR3 DNA sequence: TGTGCCAGCAGTTACTCGATGGAGTCTAACTATGGCTACACCTTC.